This is a list of T cell receptor beta chains from one sample in a study of T cell responses to AZD1222 COVID-19 vaccine. Clones were read by immunoSEQ multiplex PCR, and TCRdb kept only the in-frame ones, dropping some. The data contain about 89,000 clones, 85% to 95% of them singletons. Sequencing was performed on peripheral blood, taken 28 days after the second AZD1222 dose. The receptors come from an adult who received the AZD1222 COVID-19 vaccine. Each CDR3 is given with its conserved first and last residue. The order of the fields is D gene, J gene, clone size, V gene, CDR3 DNA, CDR3 protein. A D gene is named only where the DNA matches it firmly. Clone size is given for some rows only: seen once, a few or many times, or a class if the clone is expanded.

NA | TRBJ2-1 | few | TRBV12-3/TRBV12-4 | TGTGCCAGCAACTTCGGGAACATTGGTGAGCAGTTCTTC | CASNFGNIGEQFF
NA | TRBJ2-7 | NA | TRBV6-1 | TGTGCCAGCAGTGAAAAGATCTACGACGAGCAGTACTTC | CASSEKIYDEQYF
TRBD1 | TRBJ1-2 | once | TRBV6-5 | TGTGCCGGGAGGAGACAGGGAATCGTCTATGGCTACACCTTC | CAGRRQGIVYGYTF
NA | TRBJ2-5 | NA | TRBV14 | TGTGCCAGCAGCCCCGTCGGACAACTTGGGACCCAGTACTTC | CASSPVGQLGTQYF
TRBD1 | TRBJ1-4 | NA | TRBV5-1 | TGCGCCAGCAGCTTGGAAGGGGGCGAGGACAAACTGTTTTTT | CASSLEGGEDKLFF
NA | TRBJ1-5 | once | TRBV5-5 | TGTGCCAGCAGCCCCGCAGGGTTGTACAATCAGCCCCAGCATTTT | CASSPAGLYNQPQHF
TRBD1 | TRBJ1-5 | NA | TRBV5-1 | TGCGCCAGCAGCTTGGAACCAGGGGGGGATCAGCCCCAGCATTTT | CASSLEPGGDQPQHF
TRBD1 | TRBJ1-1 | NA | TRBV2 | TGTGCCAGCGGGAGTGAGACAGGGGTTGAAGCTTTCTTT | CASGSETGVEAFF
TRBD1 | TRBJ1-1 | NA | TRBV7-9 | TGTGCCAGCATCCTTAGGGGGCACACTGAAGCTTTCTTT | CASILRGHTEAFF
NA | TRBJ2-2 | NA | TRBV9 | TGTGCCAGCAGCTATGGTCAGGCAGGAGGGGCCAACACCGGGGAGCTGTTTTTT | CASSYGQAGGANTGELFF
NA | TRBJ1-3 | NA | TRBV7-2 | TGTGCCAGCAGCTTCAACGGGCAGTTACGCTCTGGAAACACCATATATTTT | CASSFNGQLRSGNTIYF
NA | TRBJ2-1 | once | TRBV7-9 | TGTGCCAGCAGCTTAATTTTGTCTAGCTCCTACAATGAGCAGTTCTTC | CASSLILSSSYNEQFF
NA | TRBJ1-2 | NA | TRBV6-6 | TGTGCCAGCAGTTATCACCCCCCGGCGGACTATGGCTACACCTTC | CASSYHPPADYGYTF
NA | TRBJ1-3 | NA | TRBV28 | TGTGCCAGCAGTTCGCTCCCTGACACCATATATTTT | CASSSLPDTIYF
NA | TRBJ2-3 | NA | TRBV10-1 | TGCGCCAGCAGTCGCGCGGCAGATACGCAGTATTTT | CASSRAADTQYF
NA | TRBJ2-3 | NA | TRBV28 | TGTGCCAGCAGAAGACGAGATACGCAGTATTTT | CASRRRDTQYF
NA | TRBJ2-7 | NA | TRBV10-1 | TGCGCCAGCAGTGACACAGCATACGAGCAGTACTTC | CASSDTAYEQYF
NA | TRBJ2-6 | NA | TRBV28 | TGTGCCAGCAGCCCAAGCTCAACTAACGGGGCCAACGTCCTGACTTTC | CASSPSSTNGANVLTF
TRBD1 | TRBJ2-7 | NA | TRBV18 | TGTGCCAGCTCACCAATGGGACAGGCCCCCTACGAGCAGTACTTC | CASSPMGQAPYEQYF
NA | TRBJ2-5 | NA | TRBV6-5 | TGTGCCAGCAGTTACAGGACCCCTGGGGAGACCCAGTACTTC | CASSYRTPGETQYF